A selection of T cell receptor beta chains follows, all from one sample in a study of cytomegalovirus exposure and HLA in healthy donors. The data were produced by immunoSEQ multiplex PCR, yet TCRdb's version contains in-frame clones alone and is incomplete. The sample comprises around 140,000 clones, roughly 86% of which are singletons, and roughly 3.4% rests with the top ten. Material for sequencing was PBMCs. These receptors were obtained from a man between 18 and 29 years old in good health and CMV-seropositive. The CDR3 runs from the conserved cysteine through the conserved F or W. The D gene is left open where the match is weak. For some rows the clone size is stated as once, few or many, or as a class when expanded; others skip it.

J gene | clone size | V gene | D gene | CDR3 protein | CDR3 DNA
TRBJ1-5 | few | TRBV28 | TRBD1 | CASSPRTGNSNQPQHF | TGTGCCAGCAGTCCAAGGACAGGGAATAGCAATCAGCCCCAGCATTTT
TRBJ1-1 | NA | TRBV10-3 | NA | CAISESYGAGNTEAFF | TGTGCCATCAGTGAGTCTTATGGGGCAGGGAACACTGAAGCTTTCTTT
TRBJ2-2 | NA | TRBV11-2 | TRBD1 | CASSLGTGEPGELFF | TGCGCCAGCAGCTTAGGGACAGGCGAACCCGGGGAGCTGTTTTTT
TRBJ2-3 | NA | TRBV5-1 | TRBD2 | CASPPGLAGATDTQYF | TGCGCCAGCCCACCCGGACTAGCGGGAGCCACAGATACGCAGTATTTT
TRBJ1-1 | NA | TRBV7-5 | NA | CARRSIQNTEAFF | TGTGCCAGAAGGTCTATCCAGAACACTGAAGCTTTCTTT
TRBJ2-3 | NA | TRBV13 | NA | CASSLEYSTDTQYF | TGTGCCAGCAGCTTAGAGTACTCCACAGATACGCAGTATTTT
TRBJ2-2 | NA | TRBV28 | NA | CASSPGQTGELFF | TGTGCCAGCAGTCCAGGACAGACCGGGGAGCTGTTTTTT
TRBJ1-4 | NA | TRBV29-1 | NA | CSAGTNEKLFF | TGCAGCGCGGGGACTAATGAAAAACTGTTTTTT
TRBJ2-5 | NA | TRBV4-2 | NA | CASSQDGEGWRETQYF | TGTGCCAGCAGCCAAGATGGGGAAGGGTGGAGGGAGACCCAGTACTTC
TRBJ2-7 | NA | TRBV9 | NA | CASSPSRLFDEQYF | TGTGCCAGCAGCCCGTCAAGACTCTTTGACGAGCAGTACTTC
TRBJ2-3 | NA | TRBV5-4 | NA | CASSFQGDTQYF | TGTGCCAGCAGCTTTCAGGGGGATACGCAGTATTTT
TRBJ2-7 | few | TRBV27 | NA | CASSLLDGRGEQYF | TGTGCCAGCAGTTTATTGGACGGTAGGGGCGAGCAGTACTTC
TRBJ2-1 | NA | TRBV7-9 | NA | CASSSPLYNEQFF | TGTGCCAGCAGCTCCCCCCTCTACAATGAGCAGTTCTTC
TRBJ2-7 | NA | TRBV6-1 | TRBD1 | CASSEGTGADEQYF | TGTGCCAGCAGCGAGGGGACAGGGGCGGACGAGCAGTACTTC
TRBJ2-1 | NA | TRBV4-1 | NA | CASSHNRAGEQFF | TGCGCCAGCAGCCACAACAGGGCCGGTGAGCAGTTCTTC
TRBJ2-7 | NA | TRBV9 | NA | CASSSPEGRVSYEQYF | TGTGCCAGCAGCTCTCCCGAGGGCCGCGTTTCCTACGAGCAGTACTTC
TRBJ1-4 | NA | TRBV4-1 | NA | CASSHPGTRGEKLFF | TGCGCCAGCAGCCACCCCGGGACACGCGGGGAAAAACTGTTTTTT
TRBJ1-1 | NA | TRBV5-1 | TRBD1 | CASSAPGGSWAEAFF | TGCGCCAGCAGCGCCCCAGGGGGCTCTTGGGCTGAAGCTTTCTTT
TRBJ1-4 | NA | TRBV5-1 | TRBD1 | CASSSWTGTSEKLFF | TGCGCCAGCAGCTCCTGGACAGGCACTAGTGAAAAACTGTTTTTT
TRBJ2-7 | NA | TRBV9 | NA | CASSVSEQSSYEQYF | TGTGCCAGCAGCGTATCCGAGCAAAGCTCCTACGAGCAGTACTTC